Sequencing of this T cell receptor beta chain was carried out in a study of PD-1 blockade in classical Hodgkin lymphoma. The time point here: newly diagnosed, previously untreated cHL patient sample. Magnetic negative selection isolated CD8+ T cells from thawed PBMCs. Here immunoSEQ multiplex PCR was the method, and the copy in TCRdb shows in-frame clones only, minus some. The sample lists thousands of clones; 91% were seen once. Material for sequencing was CD8+ T cells from blood. The source is a human donor with classical Hodgkin lymphoma.

The CDR3 sequence is CATSIVDDREKNEQFF. CDR3 coding DNA: TGTGCCACCAGCATAGTTGATGACAGGGAAAAGAATGAGCAGTTCTTC. This rearrangement joins TRBV15 to TRBJ2-1, with 7 bases that match TRBD1. The length of the CDR3 is 16 residues. From germline, CDR1 is LNHNV and CDR2 YYDKDF (reference sequence). V shed 4 bases, J shed 7 bases, and the junction held 13 bases outside the gene matches. The full variable domain, in which reference TRBV15 and TRBJ2-1 provide the parts outside the CDR3, is DAMVIQNPRYQVTQFGKPVTLSCSQTLNHNVMYWYQQKSSQAPKLLFHYYDKDFNNEADTPDNFQSRRPNTSFCFLDIRSPGLGDTAMYLCATSIVDDREKNEQFFGPGTRLTVL.